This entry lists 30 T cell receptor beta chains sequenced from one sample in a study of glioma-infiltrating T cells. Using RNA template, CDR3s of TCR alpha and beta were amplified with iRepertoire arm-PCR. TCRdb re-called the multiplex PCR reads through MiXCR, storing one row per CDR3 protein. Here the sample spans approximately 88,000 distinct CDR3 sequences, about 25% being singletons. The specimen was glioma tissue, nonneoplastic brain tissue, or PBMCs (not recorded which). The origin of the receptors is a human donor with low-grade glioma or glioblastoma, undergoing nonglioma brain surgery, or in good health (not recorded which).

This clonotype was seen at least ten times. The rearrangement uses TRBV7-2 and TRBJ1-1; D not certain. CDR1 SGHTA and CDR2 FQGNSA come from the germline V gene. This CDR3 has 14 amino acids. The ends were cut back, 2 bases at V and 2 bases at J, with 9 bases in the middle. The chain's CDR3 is CASSLRGINTEAFF. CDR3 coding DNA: TGTGCCAGCAGCTTAAGAGGGATTAACACTGAAGCTTTCTTT.

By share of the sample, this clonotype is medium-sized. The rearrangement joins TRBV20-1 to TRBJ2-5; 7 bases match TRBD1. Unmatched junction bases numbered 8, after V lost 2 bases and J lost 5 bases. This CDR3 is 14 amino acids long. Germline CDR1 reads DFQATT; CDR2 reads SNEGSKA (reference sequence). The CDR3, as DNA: TGCAGTGCTAGAAAGGGGGCCGCCGCGGAGACCCAGTACTTC. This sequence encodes CSARKGAAAETQYF.

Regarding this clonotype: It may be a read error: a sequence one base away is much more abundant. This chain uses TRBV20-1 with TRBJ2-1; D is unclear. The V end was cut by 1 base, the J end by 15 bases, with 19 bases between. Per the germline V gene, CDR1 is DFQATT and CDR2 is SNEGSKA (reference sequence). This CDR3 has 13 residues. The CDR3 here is CSARVLPEPQRFF. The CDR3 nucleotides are TGCAGTGCTAGAGTTTTGCCTGAGCCTCAGCGGTTCTTC.

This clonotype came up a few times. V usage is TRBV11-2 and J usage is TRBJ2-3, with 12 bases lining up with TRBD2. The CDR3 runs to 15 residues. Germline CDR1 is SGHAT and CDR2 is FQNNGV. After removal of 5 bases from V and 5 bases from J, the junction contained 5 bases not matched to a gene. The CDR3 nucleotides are TGTGCCAGCAGCCCTAGCGGGGGGGGTAAAGATACGCAGTATTTT. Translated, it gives CASSPSGGGKDTQYF.

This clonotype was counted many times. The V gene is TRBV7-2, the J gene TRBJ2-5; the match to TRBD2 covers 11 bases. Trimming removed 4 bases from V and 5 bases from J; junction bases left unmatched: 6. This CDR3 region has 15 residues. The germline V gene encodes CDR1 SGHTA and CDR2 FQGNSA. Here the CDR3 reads CASSSTRLAGETQYF. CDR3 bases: TGTGCCAGCAGCTCCACCAGACTAGCGGGGGAGACCCAGTACTTC.

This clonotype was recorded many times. CDR3 amino acids: CASRKAYSNQPQHF. CDR3 coding DNA: TGTGCCAGCAGGAAGGCTTATAGCAATCAGCCCCAGCATTTT. The rearrangement joins TRBV27 to TRBJ1-5; D gene ambiguous. V gave up 6 bases and J gave up 0 bases, with 9 bases separating them. The CDR3 runs to 14 residues. The germline V gene has CDR1 MNHEY and CDR2 SMNVEV (reference sequence).

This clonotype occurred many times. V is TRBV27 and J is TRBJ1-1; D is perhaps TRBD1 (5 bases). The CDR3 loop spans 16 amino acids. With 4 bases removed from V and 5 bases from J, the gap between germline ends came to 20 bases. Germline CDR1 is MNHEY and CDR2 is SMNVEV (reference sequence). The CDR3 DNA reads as TGTGCCAGCAGTTACGGGGCGAGTTCGACAATGACTGAAGCTTTCTTT. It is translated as CASSYGASSTMTEAFF.

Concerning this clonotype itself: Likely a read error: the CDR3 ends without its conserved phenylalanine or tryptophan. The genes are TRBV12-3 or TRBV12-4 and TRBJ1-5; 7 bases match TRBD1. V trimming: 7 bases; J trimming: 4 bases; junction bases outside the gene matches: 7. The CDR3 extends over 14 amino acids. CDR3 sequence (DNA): TGTGCCAGCACCATGGGACAGCCAAATCAGCCCCAGCATCTT. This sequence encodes CASTMGQPNQPQHL.

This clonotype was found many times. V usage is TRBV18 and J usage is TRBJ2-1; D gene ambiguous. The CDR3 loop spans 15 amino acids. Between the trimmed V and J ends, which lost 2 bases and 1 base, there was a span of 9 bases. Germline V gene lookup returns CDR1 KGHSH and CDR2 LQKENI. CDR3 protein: CASSPSRISYNEQFF. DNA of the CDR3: TGTGCCAGCTCACCATCCAGGATATCCTACAATGAGCAGTTCTTC.

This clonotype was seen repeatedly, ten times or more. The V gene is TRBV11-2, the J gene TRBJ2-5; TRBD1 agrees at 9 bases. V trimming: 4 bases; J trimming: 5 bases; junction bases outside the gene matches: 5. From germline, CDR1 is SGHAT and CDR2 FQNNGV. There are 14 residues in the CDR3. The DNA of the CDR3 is TGTGCCAGCAGCTATAACAGGGGGCGTGAGACCCAGTACTTC. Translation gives CASSYNRGRETQYF.

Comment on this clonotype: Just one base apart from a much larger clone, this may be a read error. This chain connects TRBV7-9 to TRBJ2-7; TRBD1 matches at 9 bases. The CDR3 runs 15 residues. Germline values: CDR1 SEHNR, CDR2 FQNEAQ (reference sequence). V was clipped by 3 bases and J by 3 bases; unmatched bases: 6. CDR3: CASSFPGQGFYEQYF. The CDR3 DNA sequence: TGTGCCAGCAGCTTCCCGGGACAGGGCTTCTACGAGCAGTACTTC.

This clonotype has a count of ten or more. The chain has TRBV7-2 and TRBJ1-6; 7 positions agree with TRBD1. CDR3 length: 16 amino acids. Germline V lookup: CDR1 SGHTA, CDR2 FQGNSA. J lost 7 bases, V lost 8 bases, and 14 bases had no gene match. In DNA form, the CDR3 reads TGTGCCAGCCGCCCCGGGCAGGGGGTAAGAAATTCACCCCTCCACTTT. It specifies CASRPGQGVRNSPLHF.

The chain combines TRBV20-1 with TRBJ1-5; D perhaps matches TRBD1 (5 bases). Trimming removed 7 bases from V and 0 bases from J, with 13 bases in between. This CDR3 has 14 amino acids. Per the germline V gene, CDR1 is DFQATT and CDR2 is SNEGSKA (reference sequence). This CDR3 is CSEQTAYSNQPQHF. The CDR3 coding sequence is TGCAGTGAACAGACAGCTTATAGCAATCAGCCCCAGCATTTT.

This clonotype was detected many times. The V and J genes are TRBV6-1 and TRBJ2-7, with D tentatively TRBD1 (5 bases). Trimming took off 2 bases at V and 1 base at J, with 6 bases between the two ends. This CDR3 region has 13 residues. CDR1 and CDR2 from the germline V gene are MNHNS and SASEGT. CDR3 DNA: TGTGCCAGCAGTGAACCAGGGTCCTACGAGCAGTACTTC. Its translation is CASSEPGSYEQYF.

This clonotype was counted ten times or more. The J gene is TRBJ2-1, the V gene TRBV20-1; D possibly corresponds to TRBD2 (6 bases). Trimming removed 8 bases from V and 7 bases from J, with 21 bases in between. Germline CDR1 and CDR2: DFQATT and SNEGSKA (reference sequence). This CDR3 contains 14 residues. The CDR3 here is CSTVDGGGMNEQFF. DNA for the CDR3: TGCAGTACCGTTGACGGCGGCGGGATGAATGAGCAGTTCTTC.

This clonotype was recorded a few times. The CDR3 protein is CRLRGGSNSPLHF. The DNA for the CDR3 is TGCCGGTTGAGGGGGGGATCTAATTCACCCCTCCACTTT. The chain recombines TRBV29-1 with TRBJ1-6; D might be TRBD1 (6 bases). The CDR3 spans 13 residues. The germline CDR1 and CDR2 sequences are SQVTM and ANQGSEA. Using reference TRBV29-1 and TRBJ1-6 for the parts outside the CDR3, the full variable domain is SAVISQKPSRDICQRGTSLTIQCQVDSQVTMMFWYRQQPGQSLTLIATANQGSEATYESGFVIDKFPISRPNLTFSTLTVSNMSPEDSSIYLCRLRGGSNSPLHFGNGTRLTVT.

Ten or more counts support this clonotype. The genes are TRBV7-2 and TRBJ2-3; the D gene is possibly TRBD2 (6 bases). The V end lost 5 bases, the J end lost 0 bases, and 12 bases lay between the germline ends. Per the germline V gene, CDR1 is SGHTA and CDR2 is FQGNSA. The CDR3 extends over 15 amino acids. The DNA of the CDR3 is TGTGCCAGCAGCCCTAGCGCTGGGAGCACAGATACGCAGTATTTT. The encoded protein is CASSPSAGSTDTQYF.

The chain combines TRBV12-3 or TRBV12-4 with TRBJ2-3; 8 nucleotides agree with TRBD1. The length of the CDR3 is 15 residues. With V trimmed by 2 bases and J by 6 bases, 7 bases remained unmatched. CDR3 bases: TGTGCCAGCAGTTTATATTTCCAGGGGGCTGATACGCAGTATTTT. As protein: CASSLYFQGADTQYF.

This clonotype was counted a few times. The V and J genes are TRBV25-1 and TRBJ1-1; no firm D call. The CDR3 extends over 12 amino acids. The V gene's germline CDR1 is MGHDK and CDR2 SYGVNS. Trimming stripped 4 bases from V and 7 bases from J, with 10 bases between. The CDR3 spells CASSVGSSEAFF. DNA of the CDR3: TGTGCCAGCAGTGTGGGGTCGAGTGAAGCTTTCTTT.

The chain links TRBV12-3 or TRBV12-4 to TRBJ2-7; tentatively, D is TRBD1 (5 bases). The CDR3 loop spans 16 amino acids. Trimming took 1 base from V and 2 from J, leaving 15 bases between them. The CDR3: CASSLGVETATYEQYF. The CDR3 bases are TGTGCCAGCAGTTTAGGTGTCGAGACAGCAACCTACGAGCAGTACTTC.

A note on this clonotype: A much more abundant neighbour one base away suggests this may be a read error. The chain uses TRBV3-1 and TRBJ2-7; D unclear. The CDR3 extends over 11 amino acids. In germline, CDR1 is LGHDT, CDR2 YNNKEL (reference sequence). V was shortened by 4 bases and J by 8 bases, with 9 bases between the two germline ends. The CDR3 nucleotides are TGTGCCAGCAGCCCAGGTATCAAGCAGTACTTC. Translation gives CASSPGIKQYF.

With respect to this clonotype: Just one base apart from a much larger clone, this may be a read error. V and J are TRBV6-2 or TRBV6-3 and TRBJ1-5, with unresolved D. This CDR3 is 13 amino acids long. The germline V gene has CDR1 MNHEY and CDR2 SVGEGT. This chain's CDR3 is CASSYSRDQPQNF. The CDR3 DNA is TGTGCCAGCAGTTACTCTCGGGATCAGCCCCAGAATTTT.

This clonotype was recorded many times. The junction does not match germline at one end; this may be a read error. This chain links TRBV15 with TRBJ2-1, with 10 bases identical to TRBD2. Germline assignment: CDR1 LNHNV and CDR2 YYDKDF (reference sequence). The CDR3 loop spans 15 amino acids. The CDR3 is CAASRGSGGRNEQFF. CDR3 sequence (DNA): TGTGCCGCCAGCAGAGGTAGCGGGGGGAGGAATGAGCAGTTCTTC.

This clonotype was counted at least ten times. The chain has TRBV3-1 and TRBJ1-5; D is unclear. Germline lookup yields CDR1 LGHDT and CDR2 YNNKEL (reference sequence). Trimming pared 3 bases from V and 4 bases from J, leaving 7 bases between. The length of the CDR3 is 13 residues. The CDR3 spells CASSHQINQPQHF. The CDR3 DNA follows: TGTGCCAGCAGCCATCAGATAAATCAGCCCCAGCATTTT.

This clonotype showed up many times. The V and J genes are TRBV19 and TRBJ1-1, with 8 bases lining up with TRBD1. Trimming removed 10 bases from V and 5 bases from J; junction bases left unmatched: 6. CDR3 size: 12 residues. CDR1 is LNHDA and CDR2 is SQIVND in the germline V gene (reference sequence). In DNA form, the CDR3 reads TGTGCCACCCGGGACAGGCAAACTGAAGCTTTCTTT. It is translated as CATRDRQTEAFF.

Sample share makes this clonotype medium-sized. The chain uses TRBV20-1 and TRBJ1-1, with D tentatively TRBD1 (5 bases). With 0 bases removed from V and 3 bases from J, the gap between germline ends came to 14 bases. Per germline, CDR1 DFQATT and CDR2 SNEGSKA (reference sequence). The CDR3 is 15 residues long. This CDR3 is CSARDEGTTYTEAFF. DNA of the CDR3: TGCAGTGCTAGAGATGAGGGGACCACTTACACTGAAGCTTTCTTT.

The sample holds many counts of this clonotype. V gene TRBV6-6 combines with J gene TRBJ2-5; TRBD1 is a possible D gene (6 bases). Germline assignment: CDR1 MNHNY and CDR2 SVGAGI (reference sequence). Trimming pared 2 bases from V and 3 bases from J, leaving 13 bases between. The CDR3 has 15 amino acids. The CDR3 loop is CASSYPTDSKETQYF. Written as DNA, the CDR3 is TGTGCCAGCAGTTACCCGACGGACAGTAAAGAGACCCAGTACTTC.

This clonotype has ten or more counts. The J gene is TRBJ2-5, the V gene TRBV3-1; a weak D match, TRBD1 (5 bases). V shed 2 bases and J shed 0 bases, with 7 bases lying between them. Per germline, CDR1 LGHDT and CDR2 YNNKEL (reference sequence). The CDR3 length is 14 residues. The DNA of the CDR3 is TGTGCCAGCAGCCAAAGGACAAACCAAGAGACCCAGTACTTC. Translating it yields CASSQRTNQETQYF.

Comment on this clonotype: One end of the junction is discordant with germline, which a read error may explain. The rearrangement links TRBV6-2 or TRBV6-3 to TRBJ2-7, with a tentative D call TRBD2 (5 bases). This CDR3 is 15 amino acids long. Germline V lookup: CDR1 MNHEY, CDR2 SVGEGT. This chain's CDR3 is CASTIRRRSSYEQYF. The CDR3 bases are TGTGCCAGCACCATTAGACGGAGGAGCTCCTATGAGCAGTACTTC.

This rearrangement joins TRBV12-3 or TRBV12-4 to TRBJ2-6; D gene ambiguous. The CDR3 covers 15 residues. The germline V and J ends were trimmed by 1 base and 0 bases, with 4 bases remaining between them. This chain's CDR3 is CASSLGTSGANVLTF. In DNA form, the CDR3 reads TGTGCCAGCAGTTTAGGTACCTCTGGGGCCAACGTCCTGACTTTC.